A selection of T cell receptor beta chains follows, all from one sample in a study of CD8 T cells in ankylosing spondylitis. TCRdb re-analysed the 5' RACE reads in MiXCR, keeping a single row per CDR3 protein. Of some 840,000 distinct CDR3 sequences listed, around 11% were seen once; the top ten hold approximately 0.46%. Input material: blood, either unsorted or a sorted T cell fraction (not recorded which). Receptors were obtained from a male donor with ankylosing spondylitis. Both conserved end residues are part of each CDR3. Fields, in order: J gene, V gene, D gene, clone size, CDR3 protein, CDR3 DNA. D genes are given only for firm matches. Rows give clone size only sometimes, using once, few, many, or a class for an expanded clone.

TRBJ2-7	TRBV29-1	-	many	CSVVRNGYEQYF	TGCAGCGTTGTAAGGAATGGCTACGAGCAGTACTTC
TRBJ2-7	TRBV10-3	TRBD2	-	CAISTSGSSYEQYF	TGTGCCATCAGTACTAGCGGGAGCTCCTACGAGCAGTACTTC
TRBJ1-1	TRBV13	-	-	CASSSNADTEAFF	TGTGCCAGCAGCTCAAACGCGGACACTGAAGCTTTCTTT
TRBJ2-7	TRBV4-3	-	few	CASSQDVFSFYEQYF	TGCGCCAGCAGCCAAGATGTTTTTAGCTTCTACGAGCAGTACTTC
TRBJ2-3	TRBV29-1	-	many	CSVLGLAADTQYF	TGCAGCGTTCTGGGGTTAGCGGCAGATACGCAGTATTTT
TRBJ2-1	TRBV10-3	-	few	CAISDPTNDNEQFF	TGTGCCATCAGTGACCCAACCAATGACAATGAGCAGTTCTTC
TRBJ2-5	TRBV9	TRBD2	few	CASSVIAGSETQYF	TGTGCCAGCAGCGTAATAGCGGGGAGTGAGACCCAGTACTTC
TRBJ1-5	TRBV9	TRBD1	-	CARADREGNQPQHF	TGTGCCAGGGCTGACAGGGAGGGCAATCAGCCCCAGCATTTT
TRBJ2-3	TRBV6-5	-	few	CASSYSYTDTQYF	TGTGCCAGCAGTTACTCCTACACAGATACGCAGTATTTT
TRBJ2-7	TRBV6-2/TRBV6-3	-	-	CASGLQSLSSYEQYF	TGTGCCAGCGGGTTACAGAGCCTAAGCTCCTACGAGCAGTACTTC
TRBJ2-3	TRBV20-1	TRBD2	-	CSASGGLGDTQYF	TGCAGCGCTAGCGGGGGGCTTGGGGATACGCAGTATTTT
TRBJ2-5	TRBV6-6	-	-	CASLGEETQYF	TGTGCCAGCCTGGGTGAAGAGACCCAGTACTTC
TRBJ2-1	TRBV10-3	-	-	CAISGGAGIDEQFF	TGTGCCATCAGTGGCGGGGCCGGCATCGATGAGCAGTTCTTC
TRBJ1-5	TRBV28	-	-	CASIRDTNQPQHF	TGTGCCAGCATCCGGGACACGAATCAGCCCCAGCATTTT
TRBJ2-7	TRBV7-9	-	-	CASSFGGGDSEQYF	TGTGCCAGCAGCTTCGGAGGGGGCGATTCCGAGCAGTACTTC
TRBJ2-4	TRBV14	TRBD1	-	CASSHRDRDKNIQYF	TGTGCCAGCAGCCATCGGGACAGGGACAAAAACATTCAGTACTTC
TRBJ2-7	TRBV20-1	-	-	CSAKVLAKGGEQYF	TGCAGTGCTAAAGTACTAGCGAAAGGGGGCGAGCAGTACTTC
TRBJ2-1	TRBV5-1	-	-	CASSRNGAGTGYNEQFF	TGCGCCAGCAGCAGGAACGGGGCGGGTACGGGGTACAATGAGCAGTTCTTC
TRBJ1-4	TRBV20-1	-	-	CSARFGREEKLFF	TGCAGTGCTAGATTCGGAAGGGAAGAAAAACTGTTTTTT
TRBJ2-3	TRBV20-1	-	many	CSASSVSDTQYF	TGCAGTGCGTCGTCGGTTTCAGATACGCAGTATTTT
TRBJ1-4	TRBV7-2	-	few	CASSRGDGRTNEKLFF	TGTGCCAGCAGCCGGGGGGACGGACGGACTAATGAAAAACTGTTTTTT
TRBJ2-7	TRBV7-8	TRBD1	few	CASSLELDREFSYEQYF	TGTGCCAGCAGCTTAGAGTTAGACAGGGAGTTCTCCTACGAGCAGTACTTC
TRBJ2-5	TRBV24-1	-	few	CATSDLERGRGETQYF	TGTGCCACCAGTGATTTGGAAAGGGGGCGGGGAGAGACCCAGTACTTC
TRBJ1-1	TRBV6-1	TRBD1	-	CASRTGQGRTNTEAFF	TGTGCCAGCAGGACCGGACAGGGAAGGACGAACACTGAAGCTTTCTTT